The rows below give T cell receptor beta chains drawn from one sample of a study of beta chain features in type 1 diabetes. TCRdb keeps only in-frame clones here, not all; method: immunoSEQ multiplex PCR. The sample records about 130,000 clones, about 10% being singletons. The sample comprised central memory CD4+ T cells from blood. The receptors come from a man aged 18 to 30 in good health. Both conserved end residues are part of each CDR3. D genes are given only for firm matches. Clone size is given for some rows only: seen once, a few or many times, or a class if the clone is expanded.

CASSLESIGTGGYEAFF | TGTGCCAGCAGCTTAGAGAGCATCGGGACAGGTGGGTATGAAGCTTTCTTT | TRBV7-9 | TRBD1 | NA | TRBJ1-1
CASSHGQGRSAAFF | TGTGCCAGCAGCCATGGACAGGGGAGAAGTGCAGCTTTCTTT | TRBV4-2 | TRBD1 | NA | TRBJ1-1
CASSTRTGDVYGYTF | TGTGCCAGTAGTACCCGGACAGGGGACGTCTATGGCTACACCTTC | TRBV19 | TRBD1 | NA | TRBJ1-2
CASSPGGNSGQYF | TGTGCCAGCTCCCCAGGGGGGAACTCAGGCCAGTACTTC | TRBV18 | NA | few | TRBJ2-5
CASSSAGGTNTGELFF | TGTGCCAGCAGTTCAGCGGGGGGGACGAACACCGGGGAGCTGTTTTTT | TRBV6-6 | TRBD2 | few | TRBJ2-2
CASSQDLQGWETQYF | TGTGCCAGCAGCCAAGATCTACAGGGATGGGAGACCCAGTACTTC | TRBV7-2 | NA | few | TRBJ2-5
CASSGTGVNYNEQFF | TGTGCCAGCAGCGGAACAGGGGTGAATTACAATGAGCAGTTCTTC | TRBV4-2 | TRBD1 | few | TRBJ2-1
CASSPISGNRETQYF | TGTGCCAGCAGCCCAATATCAGGGAATCGAGAGACCCAGTACTTC | TRBV7-9 | NA | NA | TRBJ2-5
CASALGQGGDTQYF | TGTGCTAGTGCCCTAGGGCAGGGTGGCGATACGCAGTATTTT | TRBV12-5 | NA | few | TRBJ2-3
CASSYLRQGQDTQYF | TGTGCCAGCAGTTACCTTCGGCAGGGGCAGGATACGCAGTATTTT | TRBV6-5 | NA | NA | TRBJ2-3
CASGGGPLSGNTIYF | TGTGCCAGCGGGGGGGGACCACTCTCTGGAAACACCATATATTTT | TRBV6-5 | NA | NA | TRBJ1-3
CASSEGGVAGFQETQYF | TGTGCCAGCAGCGAGGGGGGCGTAGCGGGGTTCCAAGAGACCCAGTACTTC | TRBV9 | TRBD2 | NA | TRBJ2-5
CASSPRGVGNTIYF | TGTGCCAGCAGCCCCAGGGGGGTAGGAAACACCATATATTTT | TRBV7-8 | TRBD1 | few | TRBJ1-3
CASLGQGRGSEQFF | TGCGCCAGCCTGGGACAGGGCCGGGGTTCTGAGCAGTTCTTC | TRBV5-1 | TRBD1 | NA | TRBJ2-1
CASSFGGGIDEQFF | TGTGCCAGCAGTTTCGGCGGGGGGATAGATGAGCAGTTCTTC | TRBV6-1 | TRBD2 | NA | TRBJ2-1
CASSLFPVGRGYGYTF | TGTGCCAGCAGCTTATTCCCCGTGGGCAGGGGTTATGGCTACACCTTC | TRBV7-8 | NA | NA | TRBJ1-2
CASSPTGQASPLHF | TGTGCCAGCAGCCCGACAGGGCAAGCTTCACCCCTCCACTTT | TRBV9 | TRBD1 | many | TRBJ1-6
CASRPRTPNTEAFF | TGTGCCAGCAGGCCCAGGACACCGAACACTGAAGCTTTCTTT | TRBV7-2 | NA | NA | TRBJ1-1
CASSPPYTDTQYF | TGTGCCAGCAGCCCCCCCTACACAGATACGCAGTATTTT | TRBV2 | NA | many | TRBJ2-3
CASSFRDTDTQYF | TGTGCCAGCAGCTTCCGGGACACAGATACGCAGTATTTT | TRBV5-4 | NA | few | TRBJ2-3
CASSSLAGGKETQYF | TGTGCCAGCAGCTCTTTAGCGGGGGGGAAGGAGACCCAGTACTTC | TRBV7-2 | TRBD2 | few | TRBJ2-5
CASSPGRSGANVLTF | TGTGCCAGCAGCCCGGGGAGATCTGGGGCCAACGTCCTGACTTTC | TRBV27 | NA | NA | TRBJ2-6
CASSKGAGQGLETQYF | TGCGCCAGCAGCAAGGGGGCAGGGCAAGGTTTGGAGACCCAGTACTTC | TRBV5-1 | TRBD1 | few | TRBJ2-5
CASSFFGRQDGQPQHF | TGTGCCAGCAGTTTTTTTGGGCGACAGGATGGGCAGCCCCAGCATTTT | TRBV28 | NA | many | TRBJ1-5
CASMGRNSNQPQHF | TGTGCCAGCATGGGGCGGAATAGCAATCAGCCCCAGCATTTT | TRBV27 | NA | NA | TRBJ1-5
CASSPTRDTGELFF | TGTGCCAGCAGCCCCACTAGGGACACCGGGGAGCTGTTTTTT | TRBV11-2 | NA | NA | TRBJ2-2
CATSRDRTGSAGYTF | TGTGCCACCAGCAGAGATCGGACAGGAAGCGCTGGCTACACCTTC | TRBV15 | TRBD1 | NA | TRBJ1-2
CASSGQGAGETQYF | TGTGCCAGCAGTGGACAGGGGGCGGGTGAGACCCAGTACTTC | TRBV7-3 | TRBD1 | few | TRBJ2-5
CAWSLAQGVLDEQFF | TGTGCCTGGAGTCTCGCACAGGGGGTTTTGGATGAGCAGTTCTTC | TRBV30 | TRBD1 | NA | TRBJ2-1